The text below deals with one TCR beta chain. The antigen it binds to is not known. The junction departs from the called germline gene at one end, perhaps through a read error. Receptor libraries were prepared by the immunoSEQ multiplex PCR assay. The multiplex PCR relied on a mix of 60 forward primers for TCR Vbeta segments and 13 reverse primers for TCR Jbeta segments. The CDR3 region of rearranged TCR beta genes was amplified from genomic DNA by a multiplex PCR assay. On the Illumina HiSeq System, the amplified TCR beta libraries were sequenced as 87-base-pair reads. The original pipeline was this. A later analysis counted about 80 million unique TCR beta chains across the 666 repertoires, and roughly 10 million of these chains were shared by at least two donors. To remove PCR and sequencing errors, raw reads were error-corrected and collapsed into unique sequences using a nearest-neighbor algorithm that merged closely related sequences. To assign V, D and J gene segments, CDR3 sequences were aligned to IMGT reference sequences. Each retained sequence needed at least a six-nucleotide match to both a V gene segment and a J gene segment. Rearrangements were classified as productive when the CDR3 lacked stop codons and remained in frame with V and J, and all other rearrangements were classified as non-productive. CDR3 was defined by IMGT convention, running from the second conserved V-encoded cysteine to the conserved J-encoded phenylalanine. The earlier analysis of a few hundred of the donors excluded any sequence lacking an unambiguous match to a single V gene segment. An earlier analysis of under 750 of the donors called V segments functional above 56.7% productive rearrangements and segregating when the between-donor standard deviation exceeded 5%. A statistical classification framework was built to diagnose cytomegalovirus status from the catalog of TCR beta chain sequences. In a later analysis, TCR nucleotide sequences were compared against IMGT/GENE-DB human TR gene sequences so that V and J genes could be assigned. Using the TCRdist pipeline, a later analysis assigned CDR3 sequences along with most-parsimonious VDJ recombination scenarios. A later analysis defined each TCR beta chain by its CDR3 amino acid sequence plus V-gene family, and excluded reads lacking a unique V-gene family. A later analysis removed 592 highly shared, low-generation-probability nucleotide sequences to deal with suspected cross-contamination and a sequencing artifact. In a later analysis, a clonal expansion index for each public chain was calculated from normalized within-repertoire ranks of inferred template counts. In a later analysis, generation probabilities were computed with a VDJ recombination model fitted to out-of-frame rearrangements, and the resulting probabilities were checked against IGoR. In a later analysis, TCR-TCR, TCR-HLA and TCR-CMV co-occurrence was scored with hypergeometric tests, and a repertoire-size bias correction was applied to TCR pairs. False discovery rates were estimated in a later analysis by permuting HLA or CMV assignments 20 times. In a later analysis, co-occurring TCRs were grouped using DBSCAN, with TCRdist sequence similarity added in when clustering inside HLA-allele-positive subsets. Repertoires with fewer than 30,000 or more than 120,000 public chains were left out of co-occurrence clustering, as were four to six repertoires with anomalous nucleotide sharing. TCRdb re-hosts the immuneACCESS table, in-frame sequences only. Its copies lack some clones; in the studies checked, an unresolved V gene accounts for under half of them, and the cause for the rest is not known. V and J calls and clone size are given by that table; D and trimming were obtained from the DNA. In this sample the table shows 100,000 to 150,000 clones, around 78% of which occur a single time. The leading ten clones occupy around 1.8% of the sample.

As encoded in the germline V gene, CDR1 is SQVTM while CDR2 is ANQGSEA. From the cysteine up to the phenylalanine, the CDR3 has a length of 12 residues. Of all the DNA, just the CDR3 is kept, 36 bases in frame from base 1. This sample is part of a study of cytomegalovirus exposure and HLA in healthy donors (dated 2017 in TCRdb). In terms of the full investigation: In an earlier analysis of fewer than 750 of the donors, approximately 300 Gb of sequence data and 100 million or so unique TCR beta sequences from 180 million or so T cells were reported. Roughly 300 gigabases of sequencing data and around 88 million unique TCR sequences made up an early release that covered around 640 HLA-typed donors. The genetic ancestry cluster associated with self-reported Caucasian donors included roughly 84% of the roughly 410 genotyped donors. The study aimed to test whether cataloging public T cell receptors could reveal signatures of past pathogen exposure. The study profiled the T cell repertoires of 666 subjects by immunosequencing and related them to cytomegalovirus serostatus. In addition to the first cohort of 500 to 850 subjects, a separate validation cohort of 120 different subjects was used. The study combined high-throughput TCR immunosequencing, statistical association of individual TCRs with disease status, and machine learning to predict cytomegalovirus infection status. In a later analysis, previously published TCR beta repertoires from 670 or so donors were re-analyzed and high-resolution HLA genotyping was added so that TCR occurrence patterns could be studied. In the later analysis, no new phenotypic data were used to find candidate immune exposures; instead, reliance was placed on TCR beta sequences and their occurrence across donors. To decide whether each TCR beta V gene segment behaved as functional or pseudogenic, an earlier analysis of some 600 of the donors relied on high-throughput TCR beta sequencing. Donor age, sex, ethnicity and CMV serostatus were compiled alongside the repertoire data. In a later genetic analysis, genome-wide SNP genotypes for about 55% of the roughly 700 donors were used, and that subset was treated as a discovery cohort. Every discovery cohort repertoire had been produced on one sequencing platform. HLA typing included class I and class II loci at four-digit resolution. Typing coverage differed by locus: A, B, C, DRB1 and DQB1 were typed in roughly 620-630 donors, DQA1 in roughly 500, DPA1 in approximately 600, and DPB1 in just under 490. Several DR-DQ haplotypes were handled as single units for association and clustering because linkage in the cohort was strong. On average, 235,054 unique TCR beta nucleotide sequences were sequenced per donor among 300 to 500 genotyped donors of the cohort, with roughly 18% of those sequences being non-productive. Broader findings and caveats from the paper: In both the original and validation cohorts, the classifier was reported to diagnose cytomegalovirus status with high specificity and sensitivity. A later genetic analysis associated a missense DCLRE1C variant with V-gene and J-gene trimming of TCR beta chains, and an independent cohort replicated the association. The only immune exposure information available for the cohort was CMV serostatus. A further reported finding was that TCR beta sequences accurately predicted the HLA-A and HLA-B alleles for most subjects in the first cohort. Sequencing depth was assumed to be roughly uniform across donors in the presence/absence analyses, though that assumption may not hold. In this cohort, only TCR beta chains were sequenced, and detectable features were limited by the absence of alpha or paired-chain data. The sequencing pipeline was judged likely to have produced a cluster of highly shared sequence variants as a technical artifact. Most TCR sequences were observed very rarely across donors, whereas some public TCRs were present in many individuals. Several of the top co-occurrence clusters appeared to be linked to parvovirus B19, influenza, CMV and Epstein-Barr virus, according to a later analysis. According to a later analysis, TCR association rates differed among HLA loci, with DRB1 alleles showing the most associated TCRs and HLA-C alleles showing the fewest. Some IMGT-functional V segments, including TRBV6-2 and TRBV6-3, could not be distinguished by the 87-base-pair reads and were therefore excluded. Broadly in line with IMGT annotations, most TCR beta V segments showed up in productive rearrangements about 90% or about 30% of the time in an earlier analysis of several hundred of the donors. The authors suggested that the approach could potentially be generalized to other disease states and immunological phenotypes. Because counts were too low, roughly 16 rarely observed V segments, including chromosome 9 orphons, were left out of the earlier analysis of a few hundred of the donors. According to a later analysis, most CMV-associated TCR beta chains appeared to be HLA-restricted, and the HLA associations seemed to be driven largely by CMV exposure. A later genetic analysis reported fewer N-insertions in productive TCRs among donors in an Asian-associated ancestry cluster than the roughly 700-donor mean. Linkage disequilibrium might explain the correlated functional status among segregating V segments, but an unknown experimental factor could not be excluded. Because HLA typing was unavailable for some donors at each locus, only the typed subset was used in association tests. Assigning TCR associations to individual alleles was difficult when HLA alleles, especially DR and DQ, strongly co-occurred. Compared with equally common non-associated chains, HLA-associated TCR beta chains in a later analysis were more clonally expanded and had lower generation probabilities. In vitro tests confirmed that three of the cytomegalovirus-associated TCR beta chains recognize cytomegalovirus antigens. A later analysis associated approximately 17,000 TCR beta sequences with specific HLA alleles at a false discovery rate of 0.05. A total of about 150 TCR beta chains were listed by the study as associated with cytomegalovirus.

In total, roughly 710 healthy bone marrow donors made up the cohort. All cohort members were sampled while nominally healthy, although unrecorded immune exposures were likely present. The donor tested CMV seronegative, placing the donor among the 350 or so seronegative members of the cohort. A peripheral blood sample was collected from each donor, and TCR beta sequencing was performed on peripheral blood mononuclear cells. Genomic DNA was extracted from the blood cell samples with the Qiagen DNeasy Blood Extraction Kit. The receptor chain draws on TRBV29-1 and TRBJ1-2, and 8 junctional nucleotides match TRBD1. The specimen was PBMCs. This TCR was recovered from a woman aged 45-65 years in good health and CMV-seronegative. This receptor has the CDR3 CSARTGNYGYPF. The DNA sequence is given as TGCAGCGCTAGGACAGGGAACTATGGCTACCCCTTC.